These 20 T cell receptor beta chains share one sample of origin, sequenced in a study of blood T cell repertoires in COVID-19. Repertoires were generated with immunoSEQ multiplex PCR, while TCRdb's copy carries only in-frame clones and drops some. This table has a few hundred thousand clones, about nine tenths appearing once. The sample comprised PBMCs or T cells enriched from blood (not recorded which). The receptors derive from a human donor in a cohort exposed to, infected with or recovered from COVID-19 (not recorded which). The donor label of this sample is uncertain.

The chain couples TRBV19 to TRBJ2-2; 11 bases are a match to TRBD2. The CDR3 covers 17 residues. V gave up 6 bases and J gave up 5 bases; unmatched junction bases: 11. Germline assignment: CDR1 LNHDA and CDR2 SQIVND (reference sequence). CDR3 residues: CASSNTLRLAGTGELFF. CDR3 DNA: TGTGCCAGTAGCAACACCCTCAGACTAGCGGGGACCGGGGAGCTGTTTTTT.

The rearrangement joins TRBV30 to TRBJ1-3; no reliable D call. The CDR3 is made up of 14 amino acids. V dropped 5 bases and J dropped 10 bases, with 21 bases sitting between them. Per the germline V gene, CDR1 is GTSNPN and CDR2 is SVGIG (reference sequence). The CDR3, as DNA: TGTGCCTGGGACGCGGAACCCTCGGGTTGGACCATATATTTT. It specifies CAWDAEPSGWTIYF.

The rearrangement links TRBV6-5 to TRBJ1-5; D remains unclear. The CDR3 length is 13 residues. V was trimmed by 7 bases and J by 0 bases, leaving 7 bases between them. Germline values: CDR1 MNHEY, CDR2 SVGAGI. The CDR3 protein is CASMQNSNQPQHF. In nucleotides, the CDR3 is TGTGCCAGCATGCAGAATAGCAATCAGCCCCAGCATTTT.

V gene TRBV2 combines with J gene TRBJ2-1; 8 bases are a match to TRBD2. V was clipped by 1 base and J by 9 bases; unmatched bases: 8. The germline V gene has CDR1 SNHLY and CDR2 FYNNEI. This CDR3 region has 15 residues. The CDR3 DNA follows: TGTGCCAGCAGTGAAGTAACTAGCGGTGGTAGTGAGCAGTTCTTC. Translating it yields CASSEVTSGGSEQFF.

This clone is a singleton in its sample. The V and J genes are TRBV7-9 and TRBJ2-7, with TRBD1 identical over 9 bases. The J segment lost 7 bases and the V segment lost 5 bases, leaving 6 bases of the junction unmatched. The CDR3 covers 13 residues. The germline V gene encodes CDR1 SEHNR and CDR2 FQNEAQ (reference sequence). This CDR3 is CASSTQGAWEQYF. CDR3 sequence (DNA): TGTGCCAGCAGCACACAGGGGGCGTGGGAGCAGTACTTC.

The rearrangement joins TRBV7-9 to TRBJ2-1; D is perhaps TRBD2 (6 bases). The CDR3 covers 17 residues. Per germline, CDR1 SEHNR and CDR2 FQNEAQ (reference sequence). The germline V and J ends were trimmed by 4 bases and 3 bases, with 19 bases remaining between them. The CDR3 spells CASSSGGASPNYNEQFF. The DNA for the CDR3 is TGTGCCAGCAGCTCCGGGGGAGCTAGCCCTAACTACAATGAGCAGTTCTTC.

The chain employs TRBV18 and TRBJ2-3, with D maybe TRBD2 (5 bases). V lost 1 base, J lost 3 bases, and 8 bases lay in between. The germline V gene encodes CDR1 KGHSH and CDR2 LQKENI. This CDR3 has 14 residues. The CDR3 region has the DNA TGTGCCAGCTCACCACAGGACTCAACAGATACGCAGTATTTT. Amino acids: CASSPQDSTDTQYF.

This clone was observed a single time. The chain has TRBV11-1 and TRBJ2-2; the D gene is possibly TRBD2 (5 bases). V was pared by 7 bases and J by 7 bases, with 19 bases between. This CDR3 region has 15 residues. CDR1 is SGHAT, CDR2 FQDESV, per germline (reference sequence). The CDR3 DNA follows: TGTGCCAGCACCTTCTTAGGCGGTGAGGGCGGGGAGCTGTTTTTT. Amino acid sequence: CASTFLGGEGGELFF. Combining the CDR3 with reference TRBV11-1 and TRBJ2-2 gives the whole variable domain EAEVAQSPRYKITEKSQAVAFWCDPISGHATLYWYRQILGQGPELLVQFQDESVVDDSQLPKDRFSAERLKGVDSTLKIQPAELGDSAMYLCASTFLGGEGGELFFGEGSRLTVL.

This clone has a single count. The rearrangement joins TRBV5-1 to TRBJ2-3; D unclear. The CDR3 covers 12 residues. Trimming removed 4 bases at V and 0 bases at J, with 3 bases between. The V gene's germline CDR1 is SGHRS and CDR2 YFSETQ. The chain's CDR3 is CASSISTDTQYF. CDR3 coding DNA: TGCGCCAGCAGCATAAGCACAGATACGCAGTATTTT.

The chain uses TRBV4-2 and TRBJ2-1; 7 bases are a match to TRBD2. The germline gives CDR1 LGHNA, CDR2 YNFKEQ. The CDR3 length is 17 residues. With V trimmed by 0 bases and J by 3 bases, 8 bases remained unmatched. The CDR3 DNA reads as TGTGCCAGCAGCCAAGAACCCCTCGGCGGGGGCTACAATGAGCAGTTCTTC. This gives the protein CASSQEPLGGGYNEQFF.

The V and J genes are TRBV10-3 and TRBJ2-3; 8 nucleotides align to TRBD2. Germline V gene lookup returns CDR1 ENHRY and CDR2 SYGVKD. The J segment lost 0 bases and the V segment lost 5 bases, leaving 4 bases of the junction unmatched. The CDR3 loop spans 15 amino acids. CDR3 sequence (DNA): TGTGCCATCAGTCTGACTAGCGCGAGCACAGATACGCAGTATTTT. Residues: CAISLTSASTDTQYF.

The rearrangement uses TRBV10-2 and TRBJ1-1; D uncertain. The CDR3 extends over 8 amino acids. Germline V gene data show CDR1 as WSHSY and CDR2 as SAAADI. V lost 11 bases to trimming and J lost 11 bases, with 9 bases between them. CDR3 DNA: TGCGCCGTTCCGGGGGCTTTCTTT. It specifies CAVPGAFF.

A single count supports this clone. The chain combines TRBV24-1 with TRBJ2-3; D uncertain. Germline V gene lookup returns CDR1 KGHDR and CDR2 SFDVKD. Trimming took off 0 bases at V and 4 bases at J, with 7 bases between the two ends. There are 14 residues in the CDR3. The CDR3 region is CATSDLQESDTQYF. The DNA of the CDR3 is TGTGCCACCAGTGATTTGCAGGAATCAGATACGCAGTATTTT.

The CDR3 loop reads CASTGDGYTQYF. In DNA, the CDR3 is TGCGCCAGCACCGGGGATGGGTATACGCAGTATTTT. This chain links TRBV10-2 with TRBJ2-3, with D maybe TRBD2 (5 bases). Per the germline V gene, CDR1 is WSHSY and CDR2 is SAAADI. This CDR3 is built from 12 residues. The V end lost 7 bases, the J end lost 7 bases, and 12 bases lay between the germline ends.

The CDR3 DNA reads TGCGCCAGCAGCTTGGAGGCCCCGCGGGAGACCCAGTACTTC. Translation: CASSLEAPRETQYF. This chain joins TRBV5-1 and TRBJ2-5; D is unclear. Trimming took 0 bases from V and 5 from J, leaving 11 bases between them. Looked up from germline, CDR1 is SGHRS and CDR2 is YFSETQ. The CDR3 is 14 residues long.

The chain is built from TRBV27 and TRBJ1-2; 12 nucleotides line up with TRBD1. V trimming: 4 bases; J trimming: 10 bases; junction bases outside the gene matches: 10. The CDR3 totals 15 residues. CDR1 is MNHEY and CDR2 is SMNVEV in the germline V gene (reference sequence). The CDR3 DNA reads as TGTGCCAGCAGTTCGGTGGGACAGGGGGCGGTGAACTACACCTTC. This encodes CASSSVGQGAVNYTF.

The chain links TRBV3-1 (or the pseudogene TRBV3-2) to TRBJ1-2, with D unresolved. The CDR3 extends over 12 amino acids. The V gene lost 1 base and the J gene lost 8 bases, with 8 bases spanning the gap. Germline CDR1 LGHDT, CDR2 YNNKEL (reference sequence). Written as DNA, the CDR3 is TGTGCCAGCAGCCAAGGGGCTGGGGGCTACACCTTC. Translation: CASSQGAGGYTF.

V and J are TRBV12-3 or TRBV12-4 and TRBJ2-5; D call uncertain. The CDR3 is 13 residues long. V lost 3 bases, J lost 1 base, and 6 bases lay in between. The DNA for the CDR3 is TGTGCCAGCAGTTTGAACACCCAAGAGACCCAGTACTTC. Translated: CASSLNTQETQYF.

This chain connects TRBV24-1 to TRBJ2-5, with 8 bases lining up with TRBD2. The J segment lost 6 bases and the V segment lost 3 bases, leaving 11 bases of the junction unmatched. The germline gives CDR1 KGHDR, CDR2 SFDVKD. This CDR3 spans 16 amino acids. CDR3 region: CATSDVGLVGTKTQYF. CDR3 in DNA: TGTGCCACCAGTGATGTGGGACTAGTGGGCACCAAGACCCAGTACTTC.

The rearrangement joins TRBV3-1 (or the pseudogene TRBV3-2) to TRBJ1-2, with 7 bases fitting TRBD1. The CDR3 totals 16 residues. Trimming removed 2 bases from V and 0 bases from J; junction bases left unmatched: 6. In germline, CDR1 is LGHDT, CDR2 YNNKEL (reference sequence). CDR3 bases: TGTGCCAGCAGCCAATCGCGGACAGGCTCTAACTATGGCTACACCTTC. This sequence encodes CASSQSRTGSNYGYTF.